This T cell receptor beta chain derives from a study of cytotoxic CD8 clonotypes in ibrutinib-treated CLL (dated by TCRdb to 2020 to 2023). About the full investigation: The cohort was composed of around twelve relapsed/refractory and around 14 treatment-naive patients; IGHV unmutated status was identified in some 17 patients. Of the approximately 91 people in the trial, about 25 had longitudinal samples available. Partial responses were observed in some 24 patients and complete responses in 2; after a median follow-up of around 64 months, remission was maintained in 14 patients and progression was observed in roughly twelve. Cryopreserved peripheral blood mononuclear cells were obtained before treatment, at response, and at either sustained remission or disease progression. On average, each sample yielded 270,000 or so productive templates and about 100,000 productive rearrangements. Response samples were obtained after a median of 12 months of treatment, with a range of about 6 to 36 months. All remission and progressive disease samples were collected while patients were still receiving ibrutinib. The paper as a whole reports these results and caveats: Baseline clonality exceeded that of age-matched healthy donors and correlated strongly with circulating CD8+ T-cell counts. Public clonotypes were rare and either shrank or stayed stable during treatment, and the rise in clonality at ibrutinib response reflected expansion of private clonotypes. An increase in clonality was observed at ibrutinib response, with clonality remaining stable during sustained remission and falling back toward baseline at progression. Lymph node repertoires were not examined, and the timing of sampling was not matched between patients in sustained remission and those whose disease progressed.

Comment on this clone: It has no known antigen specificity. Base qualities are not at hand, and no much larger clone is one base apart.

CDR3 length: 14 amino acids, cysteine to phenylalanine. Only CDR3 DNA is held: 42 bases, read in frame from base 1. According to the germline V gene, CDR1 reads MNHNS and CDR2 reads SASEGT. V is pared back by 4 bases and J by 1 base, with 8 bases lying between the germline termini. This specimen's time point label, per the study, means: approximately 25 months on ibrutinib. For TCR beta library preparation, roughly 2 micrograms of genomic DNA was extracted from cryopreserved PBMCs. High-throughput TCR beta sequencing was performed on longitudinal blood samples from CLL patients receiving ibrutinib monotherapy. Patients were enrolled in a phase 2 open-label single-center ibrutinib monotherapy trial. The goal of deep resolution MiSeq sequencing was a depth between 1 in 1 million and 1 in 200,000 T cells, and coverage averaged 10x per clonotype. The immunoSEQ hsTCRB Kit was used to generate the TCR beta libraries. The study's own analysis went as follows. ImmunoSEQ Data Assistant and ImmunoSEQ Analyzer were used for data analysis, and V, D and J genes were assigned according to IMGT definitions. Clonality was computed as one minus normalized Shannon entropy of productive rearrangement frequencies, ranging from 0 to 1. Public clonotype analysis was restricted to overrepresented clonotypes comprising at least 0.05% of each patient's repertoire. Repertoires from some twelve age-matched healthy donors in immuneACCESS were used as clonality controls. Sourced from immuneACCESS, this table was stored by TCRdb with only in-frame sequences that have V and J called. A share of the clones is absent; for the studies checked, an unresolved V gene accounts for under half, and the remainder has no known explanation. V and J calls and clone size are those listed in that table; D and trimming were worked out from the DNA. For this sample there are about 160,000 clones; more than 80% appear just once. 4.6% of the sample comes from the top ten.

The chain is assembled from TRBV6-1 and TRBJ1-3; TRBD1 is possibly the D segment (5 matching bases). The material was PBMCs, obtained after 24 months of ibrutinib treatment. This TCR derives from a human donor with chronic lymphocytic leukemia. The nucleotide sequence is TGTGCCAGCAGTGGGGGGTTATCTGGAAACACCATATATTTT. Translated, it reads CASSGGLSGNTIYF.